This entry concerns a single TCR beta chain. The sample originates from a study of CD8 T cells in Susac syndrome. After extraction with the RNeasy kit, about 0.45 to 1 ug of the RNA was reverse transcribed using random hexamers. Each CDR3 protein gets one entry after TCRdb re-called the immunoSEQ multiplex PCR reads with MiXCR. The data contain approximately 160,000 distinct CDR3 sequences, 93% of them singletons. The CDR3 extends over 13 amino acids. V was clipped by 2 bases and J by 6 bases; unmatched bases: 1. CDR1 and CDR2 (germline): SGDLS, YYNGEE. This sequence joins TRBV9 and TRBJ2-1; 8 nucleotides line up with TRBD1. The source of this sequence is a human donor in good health. The sequenced material came from CD4+ T cells from PBMCs. The CDR3 protein is CASSVGQGNEQFF. CDR3 DNA sequence: TGTGCCAGCAGCGTTGGACAGGGCAATGAGCAGTTCTTC.